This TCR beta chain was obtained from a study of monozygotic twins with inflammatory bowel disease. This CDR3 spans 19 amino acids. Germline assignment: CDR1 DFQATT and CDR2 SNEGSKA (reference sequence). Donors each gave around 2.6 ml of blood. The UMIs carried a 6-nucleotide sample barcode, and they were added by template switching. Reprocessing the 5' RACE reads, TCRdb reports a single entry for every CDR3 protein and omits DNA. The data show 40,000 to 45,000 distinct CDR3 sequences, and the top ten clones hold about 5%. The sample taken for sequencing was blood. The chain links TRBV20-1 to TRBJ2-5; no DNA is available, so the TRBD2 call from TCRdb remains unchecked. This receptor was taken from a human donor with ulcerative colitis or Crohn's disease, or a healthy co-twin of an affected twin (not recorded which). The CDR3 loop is CSASIMPGLAGGHQETQYF.